A selection of T cell receptor beta chains follows, all from one sample in a study of T cell repertoires in cytomegalovirus infection. One entry per CDR3 protein, called by TCRdb with MiXCR from the reads. The sample holds approximately 170,000 distinct CDR3 sequences, 17% seen once. The sequencing sample was made of CD8+ T cells from PBMCs. The origin of the receptors is a human donor in good health (CMV status not recorded). Some clones in this sample may be carry-over from other donors' samples. The CDR3 runs from the conserved cysteine through the conserved F or W. D genes are given only for firm matches. Only some rows state a clone size, as once, few, many or a class for expanded clones.

d_gene	abundance	v_gene	j_gene	CDR3aa	CDR3nt
NA	few	TRBV7-9	TRBJ2-7	CASSPRGEATYEQYF	TGTGCCAGCAGCCCTAGGGGGGAAGCCACCTACGAGCAGTACTTC
TRBD1	NA	TRBV7-8	TRBJ2-2	CASRPKTGKAGELFF	TGTGCCAGCAGACCGAAGACAGGGAAAGCCGGGGAGCTGTTTTTT
TRBD1	NA	TRBV12-3/TRBV12-4	TRBJ1-5	CASSPGQSFYSNQPQHF	TGTGCCAGCAGTCCGGGACAGTCATTCTATAGCAATCAGCCCCAGCATTTT
NA	NA	TRBV7-6	TRBJ1-6	CASSLGGMGVSPLHF	TGTGCCAGCAGCTTAGGAGGGATGGGTGTTTCACCCCTCCACTTT
TRBD1	few	TRBV19	TRBJ1-2	CASSTDRGIDYGYTF	TGTGCCAGTAGCACGGACAGGGGAATTGACTATGGCTACACCTTC
TRBD2	NA	TRBV12-3/TRBV12-4	TRBJ2-1	CASWGREDEQFF	TGTGCCAGCTGGGGGCGGGAGGATGAGCAGTTCTTC
NA	NA	TRBV6-6	TRBJ1-1	CASSYLGRASAFF	TGTGCCAGCAGTTACTTGGGACGGGCGTCGGCTTTCTTT
NA	NA	TRBV20-1	TRBJ2-2	CSARDRDTGELFF	TGCAGTGCTAGAGATAGAGACACCGGGGAGCTGTTTTTT
NA	few	TRBV20-1	TRBJ2-1	CSASPYPGEPYNEQFF	TGCAGTGCTAGTCCTTACCCGGGGGAACCCTACAATGAGCAGTTCTTC
NA	NA	TRBV28	TRBJ2-1	CASSSAILLTGIRYNEQFF	TGTGCCAGCAGTTCCGCCATTCTCCTTACAGGGATAAGGTACAATGAGCAGTTCTTC
TRBD2	few	TRBV20-1	TRBJ2-7	CSARGPTSGVGYEQYF	TGCAGTGCTAGAGGCCCGACTAGCGGGGTGGGGTACGAGCAGTACTTC
NA	once	TRBV25-1	TRBJ1-2	CASSGANYGYTF	TGTGCCAGCAGTGGGGCCAACTATGGCTACACCTTC
NA	NA	TRBV7-2	TRBJ2-3	CASSSDSFNTQYF	TGTGCCAGCAGCTCGGACAGCTTCAATACGCAGTATTTT
NA	NA	TRBV19	TRBJ1-1	CASSIRVLNTEAFF	TGTGCCAGTAGTATTAGGGTTCTGAACACTGAAGCTTTCTTT
TRBD2	medium-sized	TRBV7-2	TRBJ2-2	CASSSPGTSGGAGELFF	TGTGCCAGCAGCTCCCCGGGGACTAGCGGGGGGGCCGGGGAGCTGTTTTTT
NA	many	TRBV7-8	TRBJ2-7	CASSGGNEQYF	TGTGCCAGCAGTGGGGGAAACGAGCAGTACTTC
NA	NA	TRBV7-2	TRBJ2-5	CASSTNVRLQETQYF	TGTGCCAGCAGTACTAACGTCCGTCTTCAAGAGACCCAGTACTTC
NA	NA	TRBV12-3/TRBV12-4	TRBJ1-4	CASSLLLLSEKLFF	TGTGCCAGCAGTTTACTGCTACTTAGTGAAAAACTGTTTTTT
NA	few	TRBV6-2/TRBV6-3	TRBJ2-4	CASSYYGQRNIQYF	TGTGCCAGCAGTTACTATGGACAGAGAAACATTCAGTACTTC
NA	NA	TRBV28	TRBJ1-3	CASSSTVHSGNTIYF	TGTGCCAGCAGCTCGACAGTTCACTCTGGAAACACCATATATTTT
TRBD1	few	TRBV15	TRBJ2-3	CATSNRGQSTGDTQYF	TGTGCCACCAGCAACAGGGGGCAGTCTACAGGAGATACGCAGTATTTT
TRBD2	NA	TRBV11-2	TRBJ2-1	CASSHPGLASYNEQFF	TGTGCCAGCAGCCACCCGGGACTAGCAAGCTACAATGAGCAGTTCTTC
TRBD1	NA	TRBV28	TRBJ1-5	CASSYRGLSNQPQHF	TGTGCCAGCAGCTACAGGGGACTTTCCAATCAGCCCCAGCATTTT
TRBD1	NA	TRBV7-9	TRBJ2-1	CASSSDRLGNEQFF	TGTGCCAGCAGCTCGGACAGGCTCGGCAATGAGCAGTTCTTC
NA	NA	TRBV6-2/TRBV6-3	TRBJ1-1	CARSYSGTARTEAFF	TGTGCCCGCAGTTACTCAGGAACGGCAAGGACTGAAGCTTTCTTT
TRBD2	NA	TRBV4-1	TRBJ2-7	CASSPFSTSGREQYF	TGCGCCAGCAGCCCCTTTTCGACTAGCGGGAGAGAGCAGTACTTC
NA	few	TRBV7-3	TRBJ1-1	CANSLTEENTEAFF	TGTGCCAACAGCTTAACGGAAGAGAACACTGAAGCTTTCTTT
NA	NA	TRBV7-9	TRBJ1-2	CASSSGISLSYGYTF	TGTGCCAGCAGCTCTGGTATTAGTCTCTCCTATGGCTACACCTTC
NA	NA	TRBV27	TRBJ1-5	CASGGQPQHF	TGTGCCAGCGGGGGTCAGCCCCAGCATTTT
TRBD1	many	TRBV7-2	TRBJ2-4	CASSQRGQKNIQYF	TGTGCCAGCAGCCAAAGGGGACAGAAAAACATTCAGTACTTC
NA	NA	TRBV27	TRBJ1-1	CASSSIQRRNTEAFF	TGTGCCAGCAGTTCGATCCAGAGGCGTAACACTGAAGCTTTCTTT
TRBD2	few	TRBV10-2	TRBJ2-5	CASSFRGLAGAGGETQYF	TGCGCCAGCAGTTTCCGAGGACTAGCGGGAGCCGGGGGAGAGACCCAGTACTTC
TRBD2	NA	TRBV28	TRBJ2-7	CASSLSSGRGDEQYF	TGTGCCAGCAGTTTATCGAGCGGGAGAGGCGACGAGCAGTACTTC
NA	NA	TRBV12-3/TRBV12-4	TRBJ1-2	CASSRNLNGYTF	TGTGCCAGCAGCCGTAACCTAAATGGCTACACCTTC